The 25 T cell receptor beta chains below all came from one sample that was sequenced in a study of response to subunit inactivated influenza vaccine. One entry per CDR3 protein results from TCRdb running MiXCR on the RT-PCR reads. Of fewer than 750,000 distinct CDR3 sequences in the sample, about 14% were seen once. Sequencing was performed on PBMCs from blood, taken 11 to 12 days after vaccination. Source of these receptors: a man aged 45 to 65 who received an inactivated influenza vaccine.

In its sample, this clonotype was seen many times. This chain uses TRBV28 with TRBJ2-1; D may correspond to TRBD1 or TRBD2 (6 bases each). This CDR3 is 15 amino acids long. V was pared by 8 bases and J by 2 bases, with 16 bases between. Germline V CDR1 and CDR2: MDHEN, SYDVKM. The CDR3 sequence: CASGFGGGTYNEQFF. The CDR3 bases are TGTGCCAGCGGGTTTGGAGGGGGAACCTACAATGAGCAGTTCTTC.

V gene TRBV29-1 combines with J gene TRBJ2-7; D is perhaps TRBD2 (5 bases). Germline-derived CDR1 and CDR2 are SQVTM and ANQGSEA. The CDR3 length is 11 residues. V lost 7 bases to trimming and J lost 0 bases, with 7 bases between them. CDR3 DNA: TGCAGCGCCGGGATCTCCTACGAGCAGTACTTC. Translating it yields CSAGISYEQYF.

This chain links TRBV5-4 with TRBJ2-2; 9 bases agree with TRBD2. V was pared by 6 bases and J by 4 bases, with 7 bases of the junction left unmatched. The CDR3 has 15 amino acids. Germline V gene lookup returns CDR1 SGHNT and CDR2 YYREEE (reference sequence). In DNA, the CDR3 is TGTGCCAGCAACGAGCGGGGGGCTAGCACCGGGGAGCTGTTTTTT. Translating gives CASNERGASTGELFF.

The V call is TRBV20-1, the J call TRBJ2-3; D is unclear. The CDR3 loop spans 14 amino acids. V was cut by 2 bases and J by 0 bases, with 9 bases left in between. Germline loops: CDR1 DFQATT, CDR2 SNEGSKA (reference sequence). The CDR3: CSARPFPSTDTQYF. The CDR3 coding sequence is TGCAGTGCTAGACCCTTCCCCAGCACAGATACGCAGTATTTT.

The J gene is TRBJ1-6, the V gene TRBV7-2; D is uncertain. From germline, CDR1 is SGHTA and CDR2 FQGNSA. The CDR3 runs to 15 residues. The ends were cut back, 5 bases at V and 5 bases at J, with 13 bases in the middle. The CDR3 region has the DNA TGTGCCAGCAGCCCCCTCGGGCCAAATAATTCACCCCTCCACTTT. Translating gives CASSPLGPNNSPLHF.

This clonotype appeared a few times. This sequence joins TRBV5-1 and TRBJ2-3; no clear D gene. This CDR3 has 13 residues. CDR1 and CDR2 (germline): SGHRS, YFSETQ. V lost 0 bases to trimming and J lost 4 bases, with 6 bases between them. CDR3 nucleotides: TGCGCCAGCAGCTTGGCTAACGCAGATACGCAGTATTTT. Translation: CASSLANADTQYF.

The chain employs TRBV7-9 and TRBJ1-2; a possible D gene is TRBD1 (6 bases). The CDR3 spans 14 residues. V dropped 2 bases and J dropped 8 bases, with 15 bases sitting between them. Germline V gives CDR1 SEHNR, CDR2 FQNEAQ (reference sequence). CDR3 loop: CASSLLGGPGGYTF. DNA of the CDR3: TGTGCCAGCAGCTTACTCGGGGGGCCTGGGGGCTACACCTTC.

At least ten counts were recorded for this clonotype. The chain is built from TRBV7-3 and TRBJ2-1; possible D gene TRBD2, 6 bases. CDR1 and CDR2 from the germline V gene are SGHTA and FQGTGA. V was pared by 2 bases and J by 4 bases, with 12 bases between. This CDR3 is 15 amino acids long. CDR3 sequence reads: CASSLSTSSYNEQFF. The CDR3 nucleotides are TGTGCCAGCAGCTTATCGACTAGTTCGTACAATGAGCAGTTCTTC.

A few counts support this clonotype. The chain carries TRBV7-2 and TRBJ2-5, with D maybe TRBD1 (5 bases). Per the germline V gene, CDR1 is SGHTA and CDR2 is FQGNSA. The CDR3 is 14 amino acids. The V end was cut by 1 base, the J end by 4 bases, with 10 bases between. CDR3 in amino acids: CASSLVPGLETQYF. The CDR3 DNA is TGTGCCAGCAGCTTAGTTCCAGGGCTAGAGACCCAGTACTTC.

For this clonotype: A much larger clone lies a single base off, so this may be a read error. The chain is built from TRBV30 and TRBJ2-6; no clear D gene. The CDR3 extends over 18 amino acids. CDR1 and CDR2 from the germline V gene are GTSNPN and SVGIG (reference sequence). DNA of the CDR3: TGTGACTGGAGTGTACTTCGAACCTACGCCTCTGGGGCCAACGTCCTGACTTTC. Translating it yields CDWSVLRTYASGANVLTF.

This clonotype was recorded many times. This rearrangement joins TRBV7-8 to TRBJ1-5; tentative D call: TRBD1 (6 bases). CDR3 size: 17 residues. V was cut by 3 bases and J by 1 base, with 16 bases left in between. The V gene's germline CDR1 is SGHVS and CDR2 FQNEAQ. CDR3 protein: CASSFSYREVSNQPQHF. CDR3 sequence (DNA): TGTGCCAGCAGCTTTAGCTACAGGGAAGTGAGCAATCAGCCCCAGCATTTT.

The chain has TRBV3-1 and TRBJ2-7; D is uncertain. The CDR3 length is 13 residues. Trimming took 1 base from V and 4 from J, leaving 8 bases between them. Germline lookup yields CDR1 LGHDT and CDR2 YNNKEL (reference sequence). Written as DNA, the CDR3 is TGTGCCAGCAGCCAAGTGTCGGGTTACGAGCAGTACTTC. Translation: CASSQVSGYEQYF.

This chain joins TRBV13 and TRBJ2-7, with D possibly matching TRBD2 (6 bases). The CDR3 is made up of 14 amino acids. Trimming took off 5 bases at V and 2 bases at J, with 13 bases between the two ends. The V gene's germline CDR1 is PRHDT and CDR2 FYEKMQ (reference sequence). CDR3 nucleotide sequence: TGTGCCAGCAGCACTTCTAGCGAAACCTACGAGCAGTACTTC. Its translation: CASSTSSETYEQYF.

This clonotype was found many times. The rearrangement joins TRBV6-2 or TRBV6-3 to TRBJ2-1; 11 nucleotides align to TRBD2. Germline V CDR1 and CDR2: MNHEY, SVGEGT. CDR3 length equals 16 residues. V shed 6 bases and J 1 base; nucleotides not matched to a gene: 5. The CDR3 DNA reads TGTGCCAGCAGCAGAGGGACTAGCGGTTCCTACAATGAGCAGTTCTTC. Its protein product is CASSRGTSGSYNEQFF.

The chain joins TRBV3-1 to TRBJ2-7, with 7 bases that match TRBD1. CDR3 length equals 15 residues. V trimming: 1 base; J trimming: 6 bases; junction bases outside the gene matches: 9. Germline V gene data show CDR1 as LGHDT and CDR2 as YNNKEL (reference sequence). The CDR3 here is CASSQGTGFLGEQYF. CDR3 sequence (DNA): TGTGCCAGCAGCCAAGGGACAGGCTTTTTGGGCGAGCAGTACTTC.

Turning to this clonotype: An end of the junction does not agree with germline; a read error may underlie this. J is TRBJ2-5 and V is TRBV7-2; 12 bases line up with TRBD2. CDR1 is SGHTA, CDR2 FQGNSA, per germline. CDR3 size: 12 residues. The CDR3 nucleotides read TGTGCCAGCAGCCCGGGGACTAGCGGGTCTTTGTTC. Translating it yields CASSPGTSGSLF.

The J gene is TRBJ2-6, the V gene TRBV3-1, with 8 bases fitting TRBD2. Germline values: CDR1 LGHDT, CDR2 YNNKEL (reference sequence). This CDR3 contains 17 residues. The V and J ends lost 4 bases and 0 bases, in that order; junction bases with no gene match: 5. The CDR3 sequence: CASSRSGTPSGANVLTF. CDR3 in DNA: TGTGCCAGCAGCCGTAGCGGGACACCCTCTGGGGCCAACGTCCTGACTTTC.

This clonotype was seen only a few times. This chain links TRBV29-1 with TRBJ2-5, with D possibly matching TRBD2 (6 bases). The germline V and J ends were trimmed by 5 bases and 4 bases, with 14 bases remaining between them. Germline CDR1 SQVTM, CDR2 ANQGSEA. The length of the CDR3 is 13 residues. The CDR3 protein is CSVILTGLETQYF. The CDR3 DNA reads TGCAGCGTTATCTTAACGGGACTAGAGACCCAGTACTTC.

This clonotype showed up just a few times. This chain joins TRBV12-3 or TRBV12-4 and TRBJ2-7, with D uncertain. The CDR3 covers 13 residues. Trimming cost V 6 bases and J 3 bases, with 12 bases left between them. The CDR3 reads CASSLLTRYEQYF. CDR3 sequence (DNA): TGTGCCAGCAGCCTCCTCACCCGCTACGAGCAGTACTTC.

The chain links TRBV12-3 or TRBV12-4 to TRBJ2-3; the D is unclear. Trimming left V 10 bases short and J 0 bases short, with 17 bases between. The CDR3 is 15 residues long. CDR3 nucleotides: TGTGCCACCTGCAGGAGTATCCCTAGCACAGATACGCAGTATTTT. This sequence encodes CATCRSIPSTDTQYF.

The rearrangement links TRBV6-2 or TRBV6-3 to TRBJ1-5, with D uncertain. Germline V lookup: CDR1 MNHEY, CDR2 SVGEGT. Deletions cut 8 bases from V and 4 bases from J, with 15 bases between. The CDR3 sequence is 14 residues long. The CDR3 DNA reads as TGTGCCAGCCGGCTCTACACCCAGAATCAGCCCCAGCATTTT. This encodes CASRLYTQNQPQHF.

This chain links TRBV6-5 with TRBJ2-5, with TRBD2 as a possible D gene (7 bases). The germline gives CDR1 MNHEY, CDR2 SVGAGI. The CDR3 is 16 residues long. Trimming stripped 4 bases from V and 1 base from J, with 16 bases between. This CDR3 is CASSLQGGVLQETQYF. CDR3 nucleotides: TGTGCCAGCAGTTTACAGGGAGGGGTCCTCCAAGAGACCCAGTACTTC.

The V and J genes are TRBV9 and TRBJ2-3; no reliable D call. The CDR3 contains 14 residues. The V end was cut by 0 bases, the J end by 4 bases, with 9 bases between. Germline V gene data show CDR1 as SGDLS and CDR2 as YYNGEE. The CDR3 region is CASSVEVLPDTQYF. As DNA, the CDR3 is TGTGCCAGCAGCGTAGAGGTGCTGCCAGATACGCAGTATTTT.

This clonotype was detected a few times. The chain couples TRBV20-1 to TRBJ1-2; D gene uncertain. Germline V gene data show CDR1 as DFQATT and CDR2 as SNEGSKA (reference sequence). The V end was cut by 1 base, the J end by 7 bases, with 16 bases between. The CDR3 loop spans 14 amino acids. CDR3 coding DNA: TGCAGTGCTAGAGTGAGTGGCCCGGGCTTTGGCTACACCTTC. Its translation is CSARVSGPGFGYTF.

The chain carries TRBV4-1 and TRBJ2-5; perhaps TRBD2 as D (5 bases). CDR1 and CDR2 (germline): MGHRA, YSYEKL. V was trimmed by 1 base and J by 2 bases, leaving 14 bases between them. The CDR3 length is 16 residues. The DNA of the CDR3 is TGCGCCAGCAGCCAAGCTCCGGGAATTGGGCAAGAGACCCAGTACTTC. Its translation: CASSQAPGIGQETQYF.